These T cell receptor beta chains were read from a single sample in a study of blood T cell repertoires in COVID-19. Measured with immunoSEQ multiplex PCR; TCRdb has only the in-frame clones, and not every one. The top ten clones hold approximately 5% of a sample with more than 200,000 clones, approximately 79% of them seen once. Sequencing was done on a sample of peripheral blood. All receptors derive from a woman aged 80 or older with active or convalescent COVID-19. Each CDR3 is given with its conserved first and last residue.

V	J	CDR3
TRBV19	TRBJ2-2	CASSAKAGTGDTGELFF
TRBV30	TRBJ1-1	CAWSKGGDTEAFF
TRBV28	TRBJ1-1	CASSFRGLSRDTEAFF
TRBV7-2	TRBJ1-4	CASNLGGLGEKLFF
TRBV20-1	TRBJ1-2	CSASYLSYGYTF
TRBV7-9	TRBJ2-3	CASSPLAGGSTDTQYF
TRBV28	TRBJ1-3	CASSSGGVRNTIYF
TRBV6-1	TRBJ1-6	CASSERGAYNSPLHF
TRBV6-5	TRBJ1-1	CASSSRAPAIEAFF
TRBV5-1	TRBJ1-1	CASSFSGWATEAFF
TRBV9	TRBJ2-2	CASSRGLTGELFF
TRBV2	TRBJ1-5	CASKFMAGENQPQHF
TRBV5-6	TRBJ2-1	CASSYGQVPFF
TRBV24-1	TRBJ2-1	CATSDAILAGSPYNEQFF
TRBV19	TRBJ1-6	CASSNTDGVDSPLHF
TRBV9	TRBJ2-3	CASSQRQGSADTQYF
TRBV28	TRBJ1-1	CASSLELEAFF
TRBV6-5	TRBJ1-1	CASSQLGQNTEAFF
TRBV6-5	TRBJ1-5	CASTGQPYNQPQHF
TRBV5-6	TRBJ2-3	CASSGLASGGRTDTQYF
TRBV3-1/TRBV3-2	TRBJ1-1	CASSLQGGVNTEAFF
TRBV15	TRBJ1-2	CATSRDLNFYGYTF
TRBV15	TRBJ2-5	CATSSGASGYLRQETQYF
TRBV6-6	TRBJ1-1	CASTPKTALNTEAFF
TRBV25-1	TRBJ2-1	CASSYSEIKQFF
TRBV3-1/TRBV3-2	TRBJ2-7	CASSQAGLAGEQYF
TRBV28	TRBJ1-2	CASSYRDRGYGYTF
TRBV28	TRBJ2-7	CASSFIRLEGGNEQYF
TRBV27	TRBJ1-2	CASSYRDRGVYGYTF
TRBV7-2	TRBJ1-5	CASSFKGGNQPQHF
TRBV3-1/TRBV3-2	TRBJ1-4	CASSVGGGTGYEKLFF
TRBV7-9	TRBJ1-1	CASSLVPGTEAFF
TRBV19	TRBJ2-2	CASSTSGSLTGELFF
TRBV11-2	TRBJ2-3	CASSLYGRGTDTQYF
TRBV2	TRBJ1-5	CASKIRQGLNQPQHF
TRBV12-3/TRBV12-4	TRBJ1-2	CASSSSSWGYTF
TRBV3-1/TRBV3-2	TRBJ2-7	CASSQFTDSYEQYF
TRBV2	TRBJ2-1	CASRSGYYNEQFF
TRBV5-1	TRBJ2-1	CAGTSGQTYNEQFF
TRBV7-9	TRBJ2-2	CASSYGDSTGELFF
TRBV6-5	TRBJ1-2	CASSYSGSRAGGYTF
TRBV2	TRBJ2-2	CASRQQGGIHTGELFF
TRBV7-9	TRBJ1-3	CASSQLGGQGVLTIYF
TRBV27	TRBJ2-1	CASRWAYRSYNEQFF
TRBV28	TRBJ2-7	CASSLWGRGFYF
TRBV5-1	TRBJ1-1	CASKYQGTTEAFF
TRBV5-1	TRBJ2-7	CASTRQGASEQYF
TRBV6-5	TRBJ1-5	CASSYAPPGGNQPQHF
TRBV11-2	TRBJ1-2	CASSPFDRNYGYTF
TRBV15	TRBJ1-5	CATSRETGGLNPQHF